Listed below are T cell receptor beta chains from one sample, sequenced in a study of cytomegalovirus exposure and HLA in healthy donors. Assay used: immunoSEQ multiplex PCR; TCRdb lists only in-frame clones, some missing. The sample contains about 77,000 clones, 75% to 80% of which appear only once. Material for sequencing was PBMCs. These receptors all come from a man aged 40-49 years in good health and CMV-seronegative. CDR3s include the opening cysteine and the closing phenylalanine or tryptophan. Each record gives: V gene, J gene, D gene, clone size, CDR3 DNA, CDR3 protein. A D gene is named only where the DNA matches it firmly. Size tells how often a clone was seen (once, few, many) or the class of an expanded clone, and some rows leave it out.

TRBV7-2,TRBJ2-7,NA,once,TGTGCCAGCAGCTTAGCCGCGGGACGGACCTACGAGCAGTACTTC,CASSLAAGRTYEQYF
TRBV30,TRBJ2-7,TRBD1,NA,TGTGCCTGGGCCGGACAGGGGACCTACGAGCAGTACTTC,CAWAGQGTYEQYF
TRBV7-9,TRBJ1-4,TRBD1,NA,TGTGCCAGCAGCTGGACAGGGGCGGACGAAAAACTGTTTTTT,CASSWTGADEKLFF
TRBV2,TRBJ2-7,TRBD2,once,TGTGCCAGCAAAACGGGAGGGACTAGCGGGGCCGAGCAGTACTTC,CASKTGGTSGAEQYF
TRBV11-3,TRBJ2-3,TRBD1,NA,TGTGCCAGCAGTCAGGGGGCAGGGTTGGATACGCAGTATTTT,CASSQGAGLDTQYF
TRBV29-1,TRBJ2-1,TRBD1,NA,TGCAGCGCAACCCGGGACAGGGAGTACAATGAGCAGTTCTTC,CSATRDREYNEQFF
TRBV30,TRBJ2-1,TRBD2,NA,TGTGCCTGGAGTGTACGCGGGAGCGCTACACAGTTCTTC,CAWSVRGSATQFF
TRBV30,TRBJ1-2,NA,NA,TGTGCCTGGAGTGTTAAGGGAGGGGGACGTAGCTACACCTTC,CAWSVKGGGRSYTF
TRBV6-4,TRBJ2-2,NA,NA,TGTGCCAGCAGAGCCGTTTCTGGGGGCAGCACCGGGGAGCTGTTTTTT,CASRAVSGGSTGELFF
TRBV15,TRBJ2-5,NA,NA,TGTGCCACCAGTGGAAGGGGGAGCGGTCAAGAGACCCAGTACTTC,CATSGRGSGQETQYF
TRBV16,TRBJ2-4,NA,NA,TGTGCCAGCAGCCCTCTCGGGGACACGGGAAACATTCAGTACTTC,CASSPLGDTGNIQYF
TRBV6-1,TRBJ1-5,NA,NA,TGTGCCAGCGGTCTCCTCAGTCAGCCCCAGCATTTT,CASGLLSQPQHF
TRBV5-1,TRBJ1-2,NA,few,TGCGCCAGCAGCTTGGGGGCAGGGCTTGGTGTGGGCTATGGCTACACCTTC,CASSLGAGLGVGYGYTF
TRBV5-8,TRBJ2-7,NA,NA,TGTGCCAGCAGCTTGGGGTACAGGGACAAATCCTACGAGCAGTACTTC,CASSLGYRDKSYEQYF
TRBV9,TRBJ2-1,TRBD1,once,TGTGCCAGCAGCTTCCAAAAACAGGGGGGCTCCTACAATGAGCAGTTCTTC,CASSFQKQGGSYNEQFF
TRBV7-2,TRBJ2-7,TRBD2,NA,TGTGCCAGCAGCTTAACTAGCGGGGGGGCCTACGAGCAGTACTTC,CASSLTSGGAYEQYF
TRBV10-3,TRBJ2-5,NA,NA,TGTGCCATCAGTGAAGGGCAGGGGACGGAGACCCAGTACTTC,CAISEGQGTETQYF
TRBV7-7,TRBJ1-1,NA,NA,TGTGCTAGCAGCTTAAATGGAGGCACTGAAGCTTTCTTT,CASSLNGGTEAFF
TRBV6-1,TRBJ2-7,NA,NA,TGTGCCAGCGGGTGGGCTAACTACGAGCAGTACTTC,CASGWANYEQYF
TRBV7-9,TRBJ2-7,NA,NA,TGTGCCAGCAGCCCAGGGGCACCCTCCTACGAGCAGTACTTC,CASSPGAPSYEQYF
TRBV27,TRBJ1-3,NA,NA,TGTGCCAGCAGTTTATCTCCCCCAGGGATGGACACCATATATTTT,CASSLSPPGMDTIYF
TRBV6-1,TRBJ2-3,TRBD2,NA,TGTGCCAGCACCATTAAAAAAACCGGGACTAGCGCGCAGTATTTT,CASTIKKTGTSAQYF
TRBV7-9,TRBJ1-4,NA,NA,TGTGCCAGCAGGATGACAGGAACTAATGAAAAACTGTTTTTT,CASRMTGTNEKLFF
TRBV19,TRBJ1-5,NA,NA,TGTGCCAGTAGTAATGAACAGGGATTAGGCAATCAGCCCCAGCATTTT,CASSNEQGLGNQPQHF
TRBV27,TRBJ2-7,TRBD2,NA,TGTGCCAGCAGTTTGTCCGGACTAGCGGGAGGACACGAGCAGTACTTC,CASSLSGLAGGHEQYF
TRBV28,TRBJ1-6,TRBD1,once,TGTGCCATAACGGACAGGGCGCAGAATTCACCCCTCCACTTT,CAITDRAQNSPLHF
TRBV13,TRBJ2-7,NA,NA,TGTGCCAGCAGCCCCCGGGGGGCCTCCTACGAGCAGTACTTC,CASSPRGASYEQYF
TRBV30,TRBJ2-7,NA,NA,TGTGCCTGGAGTGCAACCGTTTACGAGCAGTACTTC,CAWSATVYEQYF
TRBV4-3,TRBJ2-1,NA,few,TGCGCCAGCAGCCAAGACGGCCCGGGGGGCGGAAATGAGCAGTTCTTC,CASSQDGPGGGNEQFF
TRBV7-9,TRBJ2-2,NA,NA,TGTGCCAGCAGCCACTTTGACGGGGAGCTGTTTTTT,CASSHFDGELFF
TRBV7-9,TRBJ1-3,NA,NA,TGTGCCAGCAGCCGAGCAGGGTCAGCTGGAAACACCATATATTTT,CASSRAGSAGNTIYF
TRBV28,TRBJ1-4,TRBD1,NA,TGTGCCAGCAGTAGGGGCAGGGGGCGGGAAAAACTGTTTTTT,CASSRGRGREKLFF
TRBV6-4,TRBJ2-7,TRBD1,NA,TGTGCCAGCAGTGACTCTAGCAGGGGGCAGCTGGTAAGCCCCTACGAGCAGTACTTC,CASSDSSRGQLVSPYEQYF
TRBV27,TRBJ1-2,NA,NA,TGTGCCAGCAGTAACTCCCGAATAAGCGGCTACACCTTC,CASSNSRISGYTF
TRBV11-3,TRBJ2-1,NA,NA,TGTGCCAGCAGCTTAAGACCAGCAGGGTTGAACAATGAGCAGTTCTTC,CASSLRPAGLNNEQFF
TRBV29-1,TRBJ2-6,NA,NA,TGCAGCGTTGTTGGACAGAGATCGTTTTCTGGGGCCAACGTCCTGACTTTC,CSVVGQRSFSGANVLTF
TRBV5-1,TRBJ2-7,NA,NA,TGCGCCAGCAGCTTGGTTACTCCCAGGTCCTACGAGCAGTACTTC,CASSLVTPRSYEQYF
TRBV5-6,TRBJ2-6,TRBD1,NA,TGTGCCAGTAAGACAGGGGGCCCACCCTCTGGGGCCAACGTCCTGACTTTC,CASKTGGPPSGANVLTF
TRBV25-1,TRBJ2-4,NA,once,TGTGCCAGCAGTGAAAACGGAGGGGGCGCGGGCATTCAGTACTTC,CASSENGGGAGIQYF
TRBV15,TRBJ2-3,NA,NA,TGTGCCACCAGCGTCGAGGGGGTATCGACAGATACGCAGTATTTT,CATSVEGVSTDTQYF
TRBV7-9,TRBJ1-2,TRBD1,NA,TGTGCCAGCAGCTTAGGAGGACAGGAAGCTAACTATGGCTACACCTTC,CASSLGGQEANYGYTF
TRBV5-1,TRBJ1-1,TRBD1,NA,TGCGCCAGCAGCACTTCCTGGACAGGGGGAACTGAAGCTTTCTTT,CASSTSWTGGTEAFF
TRBV29-1,TRBJ2-7,NA,NA,TGCAGCGTTGAAGATCTTAGCGGAAGCTCCTACGAGCAGTACTTC,CSVEDLSGSSYEQYF
TRBV5-4,TRBJ1-1,TRBD1,NA,TGTGCCAGCAGCATAGGACAGGCGAACACTGAAGCTTTCTTT,CASSIGQANTEAFF
TRBV9,TRBJ2-3,NA,few,TGTGCCAGCAGCGTCAGGTCCAGGGAAGATACGCAGTATTTT,CASSVRSREDTQYF
TRBV5-8,TRBJ2-1,TRBD2,once,TGTGCCAGGAGGGAGGGGCCAAACTACAATGAGCAGTTCTTC,CARREGPNYNEQFF
TRBV20-1,TRBJ2-1,NA,NA,TGCAGTGCTCATTTCATCGAGCAGTTCTTC,CSAHFIEQFF
TRBV7-6,TRBJ2-1,TRBD2,NA,TGTGCCAGCAGCTCTGGACTAGCGGGGAACAATGAGCAGTTCTTC,CASSSGLAGNNEQFF
TRBV6-6,TRBJ2-7,TRBD1,NA,TGTGCCAGCAAAAACGGACAGGGGGCCACCTACGAGCAGTACTTC,CASKNGQGATYEQYF
TRBV7-2,TRBJ2-7,NA,NA,TGTGCCAGCAGCTTGGGTAGCGGCCCCTACGAGCAGTACTTC,CASSLGSGPYEQYF